These T cell receptor beta chains were read from a single sample in a study of Graves' ophthalmopathy and Graves' hyperthyroidism. TCRdb used MiXCR to reprocess the multiplex PCR reads, holding one entry per CDR3 protein. Among about 550,000 distinct CDR3 sequences listed, roughly 39% were seen once. Input material: peripheral blood or thyroid tissue (not recorded which). All receptors derive from an adult man with Graves' hyperthyroidism. Each CDR3 is given with its conserved first and last residue. The D gene is left open where the match is weak. Clone size appears in some rows only: once, few, many, or a class for an expanded clone.

J gene: TRBJ2-1
D gene: -
CDR3 length: 14
clone size: -
V gene: TRBV20-1
CDR3 DNA: TGCAGTGCTAGAACAGGGCTATCCTACAATGAGCAGTTCTTC
CDR3 protein: CSARTGLSYNEQFF

J gene: TRBJ2-7
D gene: -
CDR3 length: 18
clone size: -
V gene: TRBV10-3
CDR3 DNA: TGTGCCATCAGTGAGCAAGGAGGGGAGGGGGCGAGCTCCTACGAGCAGTACTTC
CDR3 protein: CAISEQGGEGASSYEQYF

J gene: TRBJ2-5
D gene: TRBD2
CDR3 length: 17
clone size: -
V gene: TRBV11-2
CDR3 DNA: TGTGCCAGCAGCTTAGATTGGCGGGGGGTGGGACAAGAGACCCAGTACTTC
CDR3 protein: CASSLDWRGVGQETQYF

J gene: TRBJ2-3
D gene: -
CDR3 length: 13
clone size: once
V gene: TRBV7-2
CDR3 DNA: TGTGCCAGCAGTAATAGCGAGACAGATACGCAGTATTTT
CDR3 protein: CASSNSETDTQYF

J gene: TRBJ2-2
D gene: -
CDR3 length: 13
clone size: few
V gene: TRBV28
CDR3 DNA: TGTGCCAGCAGTGTTCAGTTGACCGGGGAGCTGTTTTTT
CDR3 protein: CASSVQLTGELFF

J gene: TRBJ1-6
D gene: -
CDR3 length: 15
clone size: many
V gene: TRBV4-1
CDR3 DNA: TGCGCCAGCAGCCAGGACTCGGCAGGGTTTTCACCCCTCCACTTT
CDR3 protein: CASSQDSAGFSPLHF

J gene: TRBJ1-1
D gene: TRBD1
CDR3 length: 13
clone size: -
V gene: TRBV30
CDR3 DNA: TGTGCCTGGACGGTGGAGGGGGCTCGCGAAGCTTTCTTT
CDR3 protein: CAWTVEGAREAFF

J gene: TRBJ2-1
D gene: -
CDR3 length: 13
clone size: -
V gene: TRBV24-1
CDR3 DNA: TGTGCCACCAGTGACTCGTTGGACAATGAGCAGTTCTTC
CDR3 protein: CATSDSLDNEQFF

J gene: TRBJ2-7
D gene: -
CDR3 length: 12
clone size: few
V gene: TRBV2
CDR3 DNA: TGTGCCAGCAGCGGGGGGCGCCACGAGCAGTACTTC
CDR3 protein: CASSGGRHEQYF

J gene: TRBJ1-4
D gene: -
CDR3 length: 13
clone size: once
V gene: TRBV5-1
CDR3 DNA: TGCGCCAGCAGCGTGCGGCGGGATGAAAAACTGTTTTTT
CDR3 protein: CASSVRRDEKLFF

J gene: TRBJ1-5
D gene: -
CDR3 length: 16
clone size: -
V gene: TRBV13
CDR3 DNA: TGTGCCAGCAGCAAACTAGCGGGGGGAGGCAATCAGCCCCAGCATTTT
CDR3 protein: CASSKLAGGGNQPQHF

J gene: TRBJ2-5
D gene: -
CDR3 length: 14
clone size: -
V gene: TRBV2
CDR3 DNA: TGTGCCAGCAGTGAAGCGGTAGCCCAAGAGACCCAGTACTTC
CDR3 protein: CASSEAVAQETQYF